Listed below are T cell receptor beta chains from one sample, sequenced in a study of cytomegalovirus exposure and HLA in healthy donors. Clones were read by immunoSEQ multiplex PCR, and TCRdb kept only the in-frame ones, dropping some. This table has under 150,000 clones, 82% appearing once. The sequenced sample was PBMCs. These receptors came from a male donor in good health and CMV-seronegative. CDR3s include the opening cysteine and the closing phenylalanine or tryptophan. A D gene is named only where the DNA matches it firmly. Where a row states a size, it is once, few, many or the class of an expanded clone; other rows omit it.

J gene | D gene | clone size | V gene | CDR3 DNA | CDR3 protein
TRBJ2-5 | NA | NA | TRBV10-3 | TGTGCCATCACTAGGGATCCGGGAGAACCGTGGGAGCAGTACTTC | CAITRDPGEPWEQYF
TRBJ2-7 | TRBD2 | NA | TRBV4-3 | TGCGCCAGCAGCCAAGTACTAGCGCCGAACTACGAGCAGTACTTC | CASSQVLAPNYEQYF
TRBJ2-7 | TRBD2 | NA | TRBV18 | TGTGCCAGCTCTGACGGACTAGCGGGAGGGATAGGCGCCTACGAGCAGTACTTC | CASSDGLAGGIGAYEQYF
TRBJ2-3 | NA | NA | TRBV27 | TGTGCCAGCAGTTTATGGGCCCGCACAGATACGCAGTATTTT | CASSLWARTDTQYF
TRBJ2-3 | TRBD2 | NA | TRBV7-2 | TGTGCCAGCAGCTTGAAGAGCGGGGGCACAGATACGCAGTATTTT | CASSLKSGGTDTQYF
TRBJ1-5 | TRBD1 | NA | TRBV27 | TGTGCCAGCAGTCCGGACAGGACAAATCAGCCCCAGCATTTT | CASSPDRTNQPQHF
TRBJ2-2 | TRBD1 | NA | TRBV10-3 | TGTGCCATCAGCCCCAGGGGGATGAACACCGGGGAGCTGTTTTTT | CAISPRGMNTGELFF
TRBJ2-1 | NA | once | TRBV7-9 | TGTTCCAGCAGCCCCCTCGAGGAGTTCTTC | CSSSPLEEFF
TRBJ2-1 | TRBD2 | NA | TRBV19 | TGTGCCAGTAGTCTTGTACTAGCGGGAGGCTCGAATGAGCAGTTCTTC | CASSLVLAGGSNEQFF
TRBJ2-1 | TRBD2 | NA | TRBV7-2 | TGTGCCAGCAGCCGTCAGACTAGCGCCCAGGAGCAGTTCTTC | CASSRQTSAQEQFF
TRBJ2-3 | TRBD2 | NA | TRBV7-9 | TGTGCCAGCAGCCCGACTAGCCCGATGAGCGCGCAGTATTTT | CASSPTSPMSAQYF
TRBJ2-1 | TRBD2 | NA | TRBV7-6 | TGTGCCAGCAGCTGGGGAGCGGGAGAGCAGTTCTTC | CASSWGAGEQFF
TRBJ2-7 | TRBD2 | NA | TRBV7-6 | TGTGCCAGCAGCCTCGGGTTCGGGGGGGCCTACGAGCAGTACTTC | CASSLGFGGAYEQYF
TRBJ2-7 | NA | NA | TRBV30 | TGTGCCTGGAGTGTTTCTCTCTACGAGCAGTACTTC | CAWSVSLYEQYF
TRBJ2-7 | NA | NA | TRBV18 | TGTGCCAGCTCACCACGCGGCCGCGAGCAGTACTTC | CASSPRGREQYF
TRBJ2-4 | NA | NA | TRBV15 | TGTGCCACCAGCACAGTAGCCAAAAACATTCAGTACTTC | CATSTVAKNIQYF
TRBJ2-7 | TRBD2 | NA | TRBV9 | TGTGCCAGCTCCGCGGGACTAGCGTTGAACTCCTACGAGCAGTACTTC | CASSAGLALNSYEQYF
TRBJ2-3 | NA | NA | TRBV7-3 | TGTGCCAGCAGCTTAGGGCACAGGGGCACAGATACGCAGTATTTT | CASSLGHRGTDTQYF
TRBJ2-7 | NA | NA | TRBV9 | TGTGCCAGCAGCGTGATGCCGGGAGCGAACTACGAGCAGTACTTC | CASSVMPGANYEQYF
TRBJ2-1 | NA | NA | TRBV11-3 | TGTGCCAGCAGCGTGGGACGGGAGAATGAGCAGTTCTTC | CASSVGRENEQFF
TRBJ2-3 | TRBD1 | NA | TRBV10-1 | TGCGCCAGCAGCTTTACAGGGGAGAGGACAGATACGCAGTATTTT | CASSFTGERTDTQYF
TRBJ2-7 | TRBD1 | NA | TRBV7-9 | TGTGCCAGCAGTCTCCCCCCCGGGACAGGGGATTACGAGCAGTACTTC | CASSLPPGTGDYEQYF
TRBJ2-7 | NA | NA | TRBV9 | TGTGCCAGCAGCCCCAGTGGTGACTCCTCCTACGAGCAGTACTTC | CASSPSGDSSYEQYF
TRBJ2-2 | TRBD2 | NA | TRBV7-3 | TGTGCCAGCAGCCGTAGCGGGAGTCTAGCCGGGGAGCTGTTTTTT | CASSRSGSLAGELFF
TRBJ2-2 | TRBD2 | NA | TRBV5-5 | TGTGCCAGCAGCCAAGGACTAGCGGGAGCAAGTCAAACCGGGGAGCTGTTTTTT | CASSQGLAGASQTGELFF
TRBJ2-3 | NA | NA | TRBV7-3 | TGTGCCAGCAGCTTAAATTTCAATCGGGGGAGGTTGGGCACAGATACGCAGTATTTT | CASSLNFNRGRLGTDTQYF
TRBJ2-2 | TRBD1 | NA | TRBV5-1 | TGCGCCAGCAGCTTATACGGGACAGAGAACACCGGGGAGCTGTTTTTT | CASSLYGTENTGELFF
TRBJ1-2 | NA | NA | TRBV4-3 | TGCGCCAGCAGCCAGATCCAGACTAACTATGGCTACACCTTC | CASSQIQTNYGYTF
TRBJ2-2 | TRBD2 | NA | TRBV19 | TGTGCCAGTAGTATCACTAGCGGGAGAGGATCCGGGGAGCTGTTTTTT | CASSITSGRGSGELFF
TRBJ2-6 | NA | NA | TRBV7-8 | TGTGCCAGCAGCTCGGCTGGGGCCAACGTCCTGACTTTC | CASSSAGANVLTF
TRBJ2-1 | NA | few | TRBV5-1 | TGCGCCAGCAGCTTGGGCTCCCGGGGCTACAATGAGCAGTTCTTC | CASSLGSRGYNEQFF
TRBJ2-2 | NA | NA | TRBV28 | TGTGCCAGCAGTTTATCCAACAGGGACTACGGGGAGCTGTTTTTT | CASSLSNRDYGELFF
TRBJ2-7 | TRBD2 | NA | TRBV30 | TGTGCCTCTAGGACTAGCGGGACCAAGCAGTACTTC | CASRTSGTKQYF
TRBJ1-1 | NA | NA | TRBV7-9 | TGTGCCAGCAGCTTAACCAGGGTTGGGACTGAAGCTTTCTTT | CASSLTRVGTEAFF
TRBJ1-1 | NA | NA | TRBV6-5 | TGTGCCAGCAGTTACTCAGGAGGGGCTGAAGCTTTCTTT | CASSYSGGAEAFF
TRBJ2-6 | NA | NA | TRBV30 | TGTGCCTGGACCCCCGGGTACTTAACTGGGGCCAACGTCCTGACTTTC | CAWTPGYLTGANVLTF
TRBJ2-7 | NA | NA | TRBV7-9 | TGTGCCAGCAGCCCCGAGTACGAGCAGTACTTC | CASSPEYEQYF
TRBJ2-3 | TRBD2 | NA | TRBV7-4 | TGTGCCAGCAGCTTGCCTCCGACTAGCGGGAGGGTCCCGGACACAGATACGCAGTATTTT | CASSLPPTSGRVPDTDTQYF
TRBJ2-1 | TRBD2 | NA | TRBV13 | TGTGCCAGCAGCTCCCCCTCGGCCCAGCGGGAGACTTGGGAGCAGTTCTTC | CASSSPSAQRETWEQFF
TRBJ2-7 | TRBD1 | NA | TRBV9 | TGTGCCAGCAGCGCAAGTTTCTCGACAGGGGTGAACGAGCAGTACTTC | CASSASFSTGVNEQYF
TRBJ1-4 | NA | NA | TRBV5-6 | TGTGCCAGCAGCTTGACCTTAGATGAAAAACTGTTTTTT | CASSLTLDEKLFF
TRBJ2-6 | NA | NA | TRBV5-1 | TGCGCCAGCAGCTTGGGGGTAGCTTCCTCTGGGGCCAACGTCCTGACTTTC | CASSLGVASSGANVLTF
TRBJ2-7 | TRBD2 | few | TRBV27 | TGTGCCAGCAGCTTGGTTAGCGGGTCCCCCTACGAGCAGTACTTC | CASSLVSGSPYEQYF
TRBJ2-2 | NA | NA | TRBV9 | TGTGCCAGCAGCGTTCTTACGAACACCGGGGAGCTGTTTTTT | CASSVLTNTGELFF
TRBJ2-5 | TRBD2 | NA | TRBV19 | TGTGCCAGTAAAGGTGGACTAGCGGGAGGAATTCCAGAGACCCAGTACTTC | CASKGGLAGGIPETQYF
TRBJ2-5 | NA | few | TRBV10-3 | TGTGCCATCAGTGATTGGGGGCGCGAGACCCAGTACTTC | CAISDWGRETQYF
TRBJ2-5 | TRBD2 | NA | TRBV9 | TGTGCCAGCTCACTAGCGGGAGTAATGGAGACCCAGTACTTC | CASSLAGVMETQYF
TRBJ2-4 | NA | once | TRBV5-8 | TGTGCCAGCGGGTCGCTGGGCCAAAACATTCAGTACTTC | CASGSLGQNIQYF
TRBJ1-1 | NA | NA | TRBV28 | TGTGCCAGCAGTTTACCCTCAGACGGGACTGAAGCTTTCTTT | CASSLPSDGTEAFF
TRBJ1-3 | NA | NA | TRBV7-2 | TGTGCCAGCAGGAGTCCGGTCTATATGGACACCATATATTTT | CASRSPVYMDTIYF
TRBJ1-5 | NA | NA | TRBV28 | TGTGCCAGCAATTATGAGTTTCAGCCCCAGCATTTT | CASNYEFQPQHF
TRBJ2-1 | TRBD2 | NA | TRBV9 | TGTGCCAGCAGCATCCAAGGACTAGCGGGATCCGATAGCTCCTACAATGAGCAGTTCTTC | CASSIQGLAGSDSSYNEQFF
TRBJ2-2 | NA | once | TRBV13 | TGTGCCAGCAGCTTCAGCGGGGAGCTGTTTTTT | CASSFSGELFF
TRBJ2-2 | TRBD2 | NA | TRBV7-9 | TGTGCCAGCAGCCCTGGACTAGCGGCGAACACCGGGGAGCTGTTTTTT | CASSPGLAANTGELFF
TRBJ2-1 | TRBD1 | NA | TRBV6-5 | TGTGCCAGCAGTCATTCGGGACAGGCATACAATGAGCAGTTCTTC | CASSHSGQAYNEQFF
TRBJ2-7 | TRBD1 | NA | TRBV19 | TGTGCCAGTAGTATGATGAAGACCGGGACAGGGGGGACCTACGAGCAGTACTTC | CASSMMKTGTGGTYEQYF
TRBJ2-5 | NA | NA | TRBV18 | TGTGCCAGCTCACCACTCAAGGGAGGAGAGACCCAGTACTTC | CASSPLKGGETQYF